A single sample is the source of the 22 T cell receptor beta chains below, sequenced in a study of blood T cell repertoires in COVID-19. Generated by immunoSEQ multiplex PCR, the TCRdb table keeps only in-frame clones and is missing some. Among roughly 200,000 clones listed, 75% to 85% were seen once. The sample consisted of peripheral blood. These TCRs come from a man in his 60s with acute or convalescent COVID-19.

The rearrangement uses TRBV3-1 (or the pseudogene TRBV3-2) and TRBJ2-1, with 7 bases matching TRBD2. Germline CDR1 is LGHDT and CDR2 is YNNKEL (reference sequence). J was trimmed by 6 bases and V by 3 bases; bases with no gene match: 8. The CDR3 runs to 15 residues. CDR3 protein: CASSQRGSKGNEQFF. As DNA, the CDR3 is TGTGCCAGCAGCCAGCGCGGGAGTAAGGGCAATGAGCAGTTCTTC.

This sequence joins TRBV27 and TRBJ1-3; D uncertain. This CDR3 spans 15 amino acids. Between the trimmed V and J ends, which lost 8 bases and 0 bases, there was a span of 14 bases. The germline V gene encodes CDR1 MNHEY and CDR2 SMNVEV (reference sequence). In DNA, the CDR3 is TGTGCCAGCTCTCAGAACGGCGGCTCTGGAAACACCATATATTTT. Translated: CASSQNGGSGNTIYF.

The chain employs TRBV5-5 and TRBJ1-2; D unclear. This CDR3 region has 14 residues. Trimming pared 0 bases from V and 3 bases from J, leaving 9 bases between. Germline V CDR1 and CDR2: SGHKS, YYEKEE (reference sequence). The CDR3 region has the DNA TGTGCCAGCAGCTTGGCGGTAGCGGACTATGGCTACACCTTC. Encoded protein: CASSLAVADYGYTF. The whole variable domain, remainder taken from reference TRBV5-5 and TRBJ1-2, is DAGVTQSPTHLIKTRGQQVTLRCSPISGHKSVSWYQQVLGQGPQFIFQYYEKEERGRGNFPDRFSARQFPNYSSELNVNALLLGDSALYLCASSLAVADYGYTFGSGTRLTVV.

The rearrangement joins TRBV9 to TRBJ2-7; a weak D match, TRBD2 (6 bases). Trimming shortened V by 4 bases and J by 4 bases, and 9 bases separated the two germline ends. CDR1 and CDR2 from the germline V gene are SGDLS and YYNGEE. CDR3 length equals 12 residues. CDR3 sequence (DNA): TGTGCCAGCAGCCCCGGGGGATACGAGCAGTACTTC. Protein: CASSPGGYEQYF.

The rearrangement uses TRBV19 and TRBJ2-7; TRBD2 matches 11 bases. The CDR3 totals 20 residues. Germline loops: CDR1 LNHDA, CDR2 SQIVND (reference sequence). The trim removed 3 bases at V and 5 bases at J, leaving 21 bases unmatched. The CDR3 bases are TGTGCCAGTAGTATGTTTTTAGGAGGTGGCCTAGCGGGAGGTTCTAACGAGCAGTACTTC. This codes for CASSMFLGGGLAGGSNEQYF.

The chain uses TRBV6-5 and TRBJ1-3; 7 nucleotides line up with TRBD1. V was clipped by 6 bases and J by 4 bases; unmatched bases: 6. Per germline, CDR1 MNHEY and CDR2 SVGAGI. The CDR3 is made up of 14 amino acids. The CDR3 DNA is TGTGCCAGCAGCGACAGGGTTTCGGGAAACACCATATATTTT. It encodes CASSDRVSGNTIYF.

A word on this clone: A junction end diverges from the germline sequence, so it may reflect a read error. The chain joins TRBV4-3 to TRBJ1-2; 7 bases fit TRBD1. The CDR3 totals 12 residues. Germline lookup yields CDR1 LGHNA and CDR2 YSLEER. The CDR3 is CASSQERGTVNF. CDR3 DNA: TGCGCCAGCAGCCAAGAACGGGGGACAGTAAACTTC.

V is TRBV9 and J is TRBJ2-1; 7 bases map to TRBD2. Trimming removed 0 bases from V and 13 bases from J; junction bases left unmatched: 4. The CDR3 runs to 12 residues. Per germline, CDR1 SGDLS and CDR2 YYNGEE. CDR3 sequence: CASSVGTREQFF. The CDR3 region has the DNA TGTGCCAGCAGCGTAGGGACTAGAGAACAGTTCTTC.

A few counts support this clone. The chain recombines TRBV5-8 with TRBJ1-1; D unclear. The CDR3 spans 15 residues. The V end was cut by 0 bases, the J end by 0 bases, with 9 bases between. The germline CDR1 and CDR2 sequences are SGHTS and YDEGEE. The CDR3 DNA is TGTGCCAGCAGCTTGGTGGAGGCGTTGAACACTGAAGCTTTCTTT. Amino acids: CASSLVEALNTEAFF.

V and J are TRBV3-1 (or the pseudogene TRBV3-2) and TRBJ2-1; 11 nucleotides match TRBD2. The V segment lost 4 bases and the J segment 9 bases; nucleotides outside the gene matches: 11. This CDR3 spans 16 amino acids. The germline CDR1 and CDR2 sequences are LGHDT and YNNKEL (reference sequence). The CDR3 sequence: CASSRKLAGAWGEQFF. The CDR3 nucleotides read TGTGCCAGCAGCCGCAAACTAGCGGGGGCTTGGGGTGAGCAGTTCTTC.

The chain carries TRBV3-1 (or the pseudogene TRBV3-2) and TRBJ2-1; D unresolved. The CDR3 runs to 15 residues. The germline CDR1 and CDR2 sequences are LGHDT and YNNKEL (reference sequence). The V end lost 0 bases, the J end lost 0 bases, and 6 bases lay between the germline ends. Here the CDR3 reads CASSQEESSYNEQFF. CDR3 nucleotides: TGTGCCAGCAGCCAAGAAGAGAGCTCCTACAATGAGCAGTTCTTC.

V is TRBV9 and J is TRBJ1-3, with D maybe TRBD1 (5 bases). This CDR3 has 15 residues. Trimming removed 7 bases at V and 4 bases at J, with 18 bases between. CDR1 SGDLS and CDR2 YYNGEE come from the germline V gene. CDR3 loop: CASGASLRTGNTIYF. In nucleotides, the CDR3 is TGTGCCAGCGGGGCCTCCTTGAGGACCGGAAACACCATATATTTT.

The rearrangement joins TRBV3-1 (or the pseudogene TRBV3-2) to TRBJ1-5, with D hard to call. This CDR3 contains 15 residues. V shed 0 bases and J shed 0 bases, with 6 bases lying between them. From germline, CDR1 is LGHDT and CDR2 YNNKEL (reference sequence). The CDR3 protein is CASSQDSDSNQPQHF. The DNA of the CDR3 is TGTGCCAGCAGCCAAGATAGCGATAGCAATCAGCCCCAGCATTTT.

This chain uses TRBV4-2 with TRBJ2-7; D is uncertain. Germline loops: CDR1 LGHNA, CDR2 YNFKEQ. The CDR3 is 16 amino acids. Trimming took 0 bases from V and 3 from J, leaving 15 bases between them. The CDR3 DNA is TGTGCCAGCAGCCAAGATTGGCCGGGTCCGTACTACGAGCAGTACTTC. This encodes CASSQDWPGPYYEQYF.

The chain carries TRBV9 and TRBJ2-2; tentatively, D is TRBD1 (5 bases). Trimming took 1 base from V and 3 from J, leaving 16 bases between them. CDR3 length: 17 residues. CDR1 SGDLS and CDR2 YYNGEE come from the germline V gene. CDR3 sequence reads: CASSVPPRGADTGELFF. In DNA form, the CDR3 reads TGTGCCAGCAGCGTACCTCCTCGTGGGGCGGACACCGGGGAGCTGTTTTTT. Full variable domain (rest looked up from reference TRBV9 and TRBJ2-2): DSGVTQTPKHLITATGQRVTLRCSPRSGDLSVYWYQQSLDQGLQFLIQYYNGEERAKGNILERFSAQQFPDLHSELNLSSLELGDSALYFCASSVPPRGADTGELFFGEGSRLTVL.

The chain is built from TRBV4-3 and TRBJ2-1, with TRBD1 as a possible D gene (5 bases). V lost 0 bases to trimming and J lost 5 bases, with 11 bases between them. CDR1 is LGHNA, CDR2 YSLEER, per germline. The CDR3 length is 15 residues. Here the CDR3 DNA reads TGCGCCAGCAGCCAAGATCGTGTAGGGGACAATGAGCAGTTCTTC. Protein product: CASSQDRVGDNEQFF.

V is TRBV9 and J is TRBJ1-1; perhaps TRBD1 as D (5 bases). The V end lost 5 bases, the J end lost 0 bases, and 14 bases lay between the germline ends. In germline, CDR1 is SGDLS, CDR2 YYNGEE. CDR3 size: 15 residues. The CDR3 nucleotides are TGTGCCAGCAGTCCTACTACGGGGGTGAACACTGAAGCTTTCTTT. It specifies CASSPTTGVNTEAFF.

The genes are TRBV6-1 and TRBJ2-3; 7 bases are shared with TRBD1. J was trimmed by 5 bases and V by 4 bases; bases with no gene match: 12. CDR3 size: 16 residues. CDR1 is MNHNS and CDR2 is SASEGT in the germline V gene. The CDR3 reads CASSVPTGIVQDTQYF. The DNA for the CDR3 is TGTGCCAGCAGTGTTCCGACAGGGATCGTTCAAGATACGCAGTATTTT.

The chain couples TRBV3-1 (or the pseudogene TRBV3-2) to TRBJ1-1, with D possibly matching TRBD1 (5 bases). V was pared by 7 bases and J by 1 base, with 13 bases between. This CDR3 is 14 amino acids long. The germline V gene encodes CDR1 LGHDT and CDR2 YNNKEL (reference sequence). CDR3 DNA: TGTGCCAGCACTCCAGGGAACCGGAACACTGAAGCTTTCTTT. The encoded protein is CASTPGNRNTEAFF.

V usage is TRBV18 and J usage is TRBJ1-1; no reliable D call. V shed 1 base and J shed 1 base, with 4 bases lying between them. Germline loops: CDR1 KGHSH, CDR2 LQKENI. The CDR3 sequence is 13 residues long. CDR3 bases: TGTGCCAGCTCACCACGCAGGAACACTGAAGCTTTCTTT. Translation: CASSPRRNTEAFF.

About this clone: Given a much more abundant clone one base away, this may be a read error. The chain employs TRBV28 and TRBJ2-2; 9 nucleotides line up with TRBD2. The CDR3 length is 14 residues. V shed 8 bases and J 1 base; nucleotides not matched to a gene: 2. Per the germline V gene, CDR1 is MDHEN and CDR2 is SYDVKM. CDR3 sequence reads: CASPRGGNTGELFF. CDR3 DNA: TGTGCCAGCCCGCGGGGGGGGAACACCGGGGAGCTGTTTTTT. The entire variable domain, with the rest obtained from reference TRBV28 and TRBJ2-2, is as follows: DVKVTQSSRYLVKRTGEKVFLECVQDMDHENMFWYRQDPGLGLRLIYFSYDVKMKEKGDIPEGYSVSREKKERFSLILESASTNQTSMYLCASPRGGNTGELFFGEGSRLTVL.

This clone was counted once. In the same sample, other DNA sequences code for this CDR3. The J gene is TRBJ1-2, the V gene TRBV15, with 12 bases lining up with TRBD1. Germline values: CDR1 LNHNV, CDR2 YYDKDF (reference sequence). V lost 1 base to trimming and J lost 6 bases; unmatched junction nucleotides: 3. There are 15 residues in the CDR3. Written as DNA, the CDR3 is TGTGCCACCAGCAGAGGAGGGACAGGGGGCGATGGCTACACCTTC. Its translation: CATSRGGTGGDGYTF.